This is a list of T cell receptor beta chains from one sample in a study of identifying expanded T cells in peripheral blood. The method was immunoSEQ multiplex PCR; TCRdb's version includes in-frame clones alone and lacks a portion of them. Found here are 80,000 to 90,000 clones, around 87% of them singletons; the top ten hold 5.6%. Input material: blood. These receptors came from a person aged 18 to 75 in good health. The CDR3 runs from the conserved cysteine through the conserved F or W. D genes are given only for firm matches. Clone size is given for some rows only: seen once, a few or many times, or a class if the clone is expanded.

d_gene,v_gene,j_gene,abundance,CDR3aa,CDR3nt
.,TRBV6-5,TRBJ1-2,.,CASSYYSTGGPYGYTF,TGTGCCAGCAGTTACTATAGCACAGGAGGGCCCTATGGCTACACCTTC
.,TRBV4-3,TRBJ1-4,.,CASSQSPGGEKLFF,TGCGCCAGCAGCCAGTCACCCGGTGGGGAAAAACTGTTTTTT
.,TRBV2,TRBJ1-6,.,CASSEALYGLGMDSPLHF,TGTGCCAGCAGTGAAGCCCTGTATGGGCTGGGGATGGATTCACCCCTCCACTTT
.,TRBV4-1,TRBJ2-1,.,CASSRTGLPLGNEQFF,TGCGCCAGCAGCCGTACTGGACTCCCTCTGGGGAATGAGCAGTTCTTC
TRBD2,TRBV5-4,TRBJ2-2,.,CASSLEGLAGAGELFF,TGTGCCAGCAGCTTGGAGGGACTAGCGGGGGCCGGGGAGCTGTTTTTT
.,TRBV27,TRBJ2-2,.,CASSLYRTGELFF,TGTGCCAGCAGCTTATATAGGACCGGGGAGCTGTTTTTT
.,TRBV1,TRBJ2-7,.,CTSSQALGRQAYEQYF,TGCACCAGCAGCCAAGCGTTGGGACGGCAAGCCTACGAGCAGTACTTC
.,TRBV6-6,TRBJ2-7,few,CASTSRQDEQYF,TGTGCCAGCACCTCGAGGCAGGACGAGCAGTACTTC
.,TRBV10-3,TRBJ1-5,.,CAIGPLGGQPQHF,TGTGCCATCGGCCCCCTGGGAGGACAGCCCCAGCATTTT
TRBD2,TRBV2,TRBJ2-3,.,CASIRLAGGPGTQYF,TGTGCCAGCATTAGACTAGCGGGGGGGCCAGGTACGCAGTATTTT
.,TRBV19,TRBJ2-7,.,CASRNGYEQYF,TGTGCCAGTAGGAACGGCTACGAGCAGTACTTC
.,TRBV4-3,TRBJ2-5,.,CASSQDLQGGQETQYF,TGCGCCAGCAGCCAGGATTTACAGGGAGGCCAAGAGACCCAGTACTTC